Each of the 23 T cell receptor beta chains below was sequenced from the same sample in a study of graft-versus-host responses after intestinal transplantation. The assay was immunoSEQ multiplex PCR, and TCRdb's table has in-frame clones only and misses some. The profile covers tens of thousands of clones, with around 83% appearing a single time and about 17% taken by the ten largest. These TCRs' antigens remain unknown. Source: unstimulated CD8+ T cells sorted from spleen or lymph node cells, taken before intestinal transplant. The receptors here all came from a human donor who received an intestinal transplant.

The genes are TRBV13 and TRBJ2-7, with 7 bases that match TRBD1. The CDR3 loop spans 15 amino acids. Looked up from germline, CDR1 is PRHDT and CDR2 is FYEKMQ (reference sequence). Unmatched junction bases numbered 5, after V lost 0 bases and J lost 3 bases. The DNA for the CDR3 is TGTGCCAGCAGCTTAGGGACAGGGAATAACTACGAGCAGTACTTC. Protein: CASSLGTGNNYEQYF.

This chain connects TRBV9 to TRBJ2-1; D is unclear. With 0 bases removed from V and 9 bases from J, the gap between germline ends came to 4 bases. Germline CDR1 SGDLS, CDR2 YYNGEE. CDR3 length: 11 residues. The CDR3 loop reads CASSVAAEQFF. The CDR3 DNA reads TGTGCCAGCAGCGTAGCTGCTGAGCAGTTCTTC. Full variable domain (missing parts from reference TRBV9 and TRBJ2-1): DSGVTQTPKHLITATGQRVTLRCSPRSGDLSVYWYQQSLDQGLQFLIQYYNGEERAKGNILERFSAQQFPDLHSELNLSSLELGDSALYFCASSVAAEQFFGPGTRLTVL.

The chain combines TRBV19 with TRBJ1-1; D is undetermined. Trimming pared 2 bases from V and 7 bases from J, leaving 8 bases between. CDR1 and CDR2 (germline): LNHDA, SQIVND (reference sequence). This CDR3 has 12 amino acids. CDR3 in DNA: TGTGCCAGTAGTATATACGACCGTGAAGCTTTCTTT. Translating it yields CASSIYDREAFF. The variable domain in full, completed from reference TRBV19 and TRBJ1-1, reads DGGITQSPKYLFRKEGQNVTLSCEQNLNHDAMYWYRQDPGQGLRLIYYSQIVNDFQKGDIAEGYSVSREKKESFPLTVTSAQKNPTAFYLCASSIYDREAFFGQGTRLTVV.

This clone was seen only once. The chain is built from TRBV7-6 and TRBJ1-1, with a possible D match to TRBD1 (5 bases). This CDR3 is 13 amino acids long. Trimming left V 5 bases short and J 2 bases short, with 9 bases between. The germline CDR1 and CDR2 sequences are SGHVS and FNYEAQ. The DNA for the CDR3 is TGTGCCAGCAGCCGTAGGGACAACACTGAAGCTTTCTTT. Its translation: CASSRRDNTEAFF.

The chain recombines TRBV5-1 with TRBJ1-1; D gene uncertain. In germline, CDR1 is SGHRS, CDR2 YFSETQ. This CDR3 has 13 residues. V dropped 0 bases and J dropped 0 bases, with 3 bases sitting between them. CDR3: CASSLEVNTEAFF. In DNA form, the CDR3 reads TGCGCCAGCAGCTTGGAAGTGAACACTGAAGCTTTCTTT.

The chain has TRBV5-1 and TRBJ2-3; D is unresolved. Germline assignment: CDR1 SGHRS and CDR2 YFSETQ. Between the trimmed V and J ends, which lost 0 bases and 2 bases, there was a span of 7 bases. CDR3 length: 14 residues. The CDR3 sequence: CASSLVWFTDTQYF. The CDR3 region has the DNA TGCGCCAGCAGCTTGGTGTGGTTCACAGATACGCAGTATTTT.

This clone was recorded a few times. The chain joins TRBV2 to TRBJ1-2, with D tentatively TRBD1 (6 bases). The V gene's germline CDR1 is SNHLY and CDR2 FYNNEI. Trimming pared 2 bases from V and 2 bases from J, leaving 18 bases between. The CDR3 has 17 amino acids. CDR3 loop: CASSEQGQGGGNYGYTF. For the CDR3, the DNA is TGTGCCAGCAGTGAACAGGGCCAGGGAGGGGGGAACTATGGCTACACCTTC. The full variable domain, its missing parts supplied by reference TRBV2 and TRBJ1-2, is EPEVTQTPSHQVTQMGQEVILRCVPISNHLYFYWYRQILGQKVEFLVSFYNNEISEKSEIFDDQFSVERPDGSNFTLKIRSTKLEDSAMYFCASSEQGQGGGNYGYTFGSGTRLTVV.

J is TRBJ2-5 and V is TRBV4-1, with D possibly matching TRBD1 (5 bases). V dropped 0 bases and J dropped 13 bases, with 15 bases sitting between them. The V gene's germline CDR1 is MGHRA and CDR2 YSYEKL. The CDR3 spans 13 residues. This CDR3 is CASSQETWAGRYF. As DNA, the CDR3 is TGCGCCAGCAGCCAAGAGACGTGGGCAGGGCGGTACTTC.

This sequence joins TRBV27 and TRBJ2-1; 7 nucleotides match TRBD1. Trimming cost V 5 bases and J 9 bases; bases outside gene matches: 7. The CDR3 is 13 amino acids. Germline V gene lookup returns CDR1 MNHEY and CDR2 SMNVEV (reference sequence). The CDR3 is CASSIGTVGEQFF. The CDR3 DNA is TGTGCCAGCAGTATTGGGACAGTCGGTGAGCAGTTCTTC.

This chain links TRBV6-6 with TRBJ1-1, with D perhaps matching TRBD1 (5 bases). V was shortened by 6 bases and J by 5 bases, with 16 bases between the two germline ends. Germline loops: CDR1 MNHNY, CDR2 SVGAGI (reference sequence). This CDR3 has 14 amino acids. CDR3 protein: CASSNGGLGTEAFF. The CDR3 DNA is TGTGCCAGCAGCAATGGGGGGTTGGGTACTGAAGCTTTCTTT.

This clone was recorded once. The rearrangement links TRBV13 to TRBJ2-1; the match to TRBD1 covers 7 bases. This CDR3 region has 14 residues. V lost 3 bases to trimming and J lost 5 bases; unmatched junction nucleotides: 4. CDR1 is PRHDT, CDR2 FYEKMQ, per germline (reference sequence). This CDR3 is CASSFGTADNEQFF. The CDR3 coding sequence is TGTGCCAGCAGCTTCGGGACAGCAGACAATGAGCAGTTCTTC. The full variable domain, with the rest looked up from reference TRBV13 and TRBJ2-1, is AAGVIQSPRHLIKEKRETATLKCYPIPRHDTVYWYQQGPGQDPQFLISFYEKMQSDKGSIPDRFSAQQFSDYHSELNMSSLELGDSALYFCASSFGTADNEQFFGPGTRLTVL.

V is TRBV13 and J is TRBJ1-2; a weak D match, TRBD1 (5 bases). V was trimmed by 0 bases and J by 7 bases, leaving 12 bases between them. The CDR3 runs to 14 residues. Germline loops: CDR1 PRHDT, CDR2 FYEKMQ (reference sequence). The CDR3 nucleotides read TGTGCCAGCAGCTTAGGAGGGACGGGGGGTGGCTACACCTTC. Its protein is CASSLGGTGGGYTF.

This clone was recorded a few times. This chain joins TRBV12-5 and TRBJ2-5; 13 nucleotides line up with TRBD2. V was clipped by 4 bases and J by 5 bases; unmatched bases: 13. Germline V gives CDR1 LGHNT, CDR2 FRNRAP. The CDR3 runs to 18 residues. The CDR3 spells CASGSPRRTSGSAETQYF. Here the CDR3 DNA reads TGTGCTAGTGGTTCGCCCCGAAGGACTAGCGGGAGTGCTGAGACCCAGTACTTC.

This clone was detected once. The chain couples TRBV13 to TRBJ1-4, with D perhaps TRBD1 (6 bases). CDR1 PRHDT and CDR2 FYEKMQ come from the germline V gene (reference sequence). The CDR3 extends over 15 amino acids. The V gene lost 6 bases and the J gene lost 6 bases, with 17 bases spanning the gap. As DNA, the CDR3 is TGTGCCAGCAGAACCCGGGGGGCCCGTGATGAAAAACTGTTTTTT. Residues: CASRTRGARDEKLFF.

J is TRBJ1-2 and V is TRBV4-1, with D tentatively TRBD1 (5 bases). Germline V CDR1 and CDR2: MGHRA, YSYEKL. The CDR3 loop spans 15 amino acids. Trimming pared 4 bases from V and 4 bases from J, leaving 16 bases between. The CDR3 sequence is CASSPGHQYGYGYTF. CDR3 sequence (DNA): TGCGCCAGCAGCCCCGGACACCAGTATGGCTATGGCTACACCTTC.

The V call is TRBV28, the J call TRBJ2-1; TRBD2 matches at 8 bases. With 5 bases clipped from V and 3 bases from J, the junction kept 9 bases outside the gene matches. The CDR3 consists of 16 residues. CDR1 and CDR2 from the germline V gene are MDHEN and SYDVKM. The CDR3 sequence is CASSTRNSGIYNEQFF. The CDR3 DNA reads as TGTGCCAGCAGTACTCGGAATAGCGGGATCTACAATGAGCAGTTCTTC.

J is TRBJ2-7 and V is TRBV5-6; D possibly corresponds to TRBD1 (5 bases). This CDR3 spans 15 amino acids. The germline gives CDR1 SGHDT, CDR2 YYEEEE. The V end lost 3 bases, the J end lost 3 bases, and 16 bases lay between the germline ends. The CDR3 DNA follows: TGTGCCAGCAGCTGCCCGTTGACAGAAGACTACGAGCAGTACTTC. This sequence encodes CASSCPLTEDYEQYF.

V is TRBV6-5 and J is TRBJ1-6, with D perhaps matching TRBD1 (5 bases). Germline loops: CDR1 MNHEY, CDR2 SVGAGI. The CDR3 extends over 15 amino acids. Trimming took 0 bases from V and 4 from J, leaving 7 bases between them. DNA of the CDR3: TGTGCCAGCAGTTACTCCCCAGGGTATAATTCACCCCTCCACTTT. Translated, it gives CASSYSPGYNSPLHF.

V usage is TRBV7-8 and J usage is TRBJ2-5; 9 bases are shared with TRBD2. Germline CDR1 SGHVS, CDR2 FQNEAQ. Trimming removed 3 bases from V and 3 bases from J; junction bases left unmatched: 14. The CDR3 is made up of 18 amino acids. Here the CDR3 DNA reads TGTGCCAGCAGCTTTTTAAGGTTGGTGGTAGCGGGAGAAGAGACCCAGTACTTC. This gives the protein CASSFLRLVVAGEETQYF.

This clone was seen only a few times. The chain joins TRBV27 to TRBJ1-1; 8 bases are a match to TRBD1. Germline V gene sequence: CDR1 MNHEY, CDR2 SMNVEV (reference sequence). This CDR3 is built from 16 residues. Trimming cost V 2 bases and J 2 bases; bases outside gene matches: 7. In DNA form, the CDR3 reads TGTGCCAGCAGTTTAAGTTCGACAGGGGTTAACACTGAAGCTTTCTTT. Amino acids: CASSLSSTGVNTEAFF.

J is TRBJ2-2 and V is TRBV6-8; possibly TRBD1 or TRBD2 for D (7 bases each). This CDR3 spans 17 amino acids. The germline gives CDR1 MNHGY, CDR2 SAAAGT. The V gene lost 9 bases and the J gene lost 1 base, with 21 bases spanning the gap. CDR3 residues: CARREGAELQNTGELFF. The CDR3 nucleotides are TGTGCCAGGAGGGAGGGGGCAGAACTTCAGAACACCGGGGAGCTGTTTTTT.

V and J are TRBV7-6 and TRBJ1-5; D is perhaps TRBD1 (6 bases). The CDR3 is 15 amino acids. Trimming shortened V by 5 bases and J by 2 bases, and 13 bases separated the two germline ends. Germline V gene data show CDR1 as SGHVS and CDR2 as FNYEAQ. The chain's CDR3 is CASSQQGRGNQPQHF. DNA for the CDR3: TGTGCCAGCAGCCAACAGGGTCGCGGCAATCAGCCCCAGCATTTT.

This chain links TRBV6-5 with TRBJ2-1; D is ambiguous. V lost 6 bases and J lost 5, with 11 bases in between. CDR3 length equals 13 residues. The V gene's germline CDR1 is MNHEY and CDR2 SVGAGI. DNA for the CDR3: TGTGCCAGCAGCCCCGACTTAAACAATGAGCAGTTCTTC. Protein sequence: CASSPDLNNEQFF.